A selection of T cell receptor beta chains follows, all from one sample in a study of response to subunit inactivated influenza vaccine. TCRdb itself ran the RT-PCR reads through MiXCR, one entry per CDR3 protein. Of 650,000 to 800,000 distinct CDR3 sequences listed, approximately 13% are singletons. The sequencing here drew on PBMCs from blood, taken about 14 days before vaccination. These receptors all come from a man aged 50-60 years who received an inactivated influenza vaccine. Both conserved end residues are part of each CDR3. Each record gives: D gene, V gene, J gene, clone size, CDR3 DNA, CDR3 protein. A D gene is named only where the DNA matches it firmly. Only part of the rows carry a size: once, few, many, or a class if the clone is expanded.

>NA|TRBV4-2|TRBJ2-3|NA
TGTGCCAGCAGCCCACAAGACGACACACAGTATTTT
CASSPQDDTQYF
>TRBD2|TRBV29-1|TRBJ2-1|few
TGCAGCGTTGATGGACTAGCGGGGGGGCAGAGGGACAATGAGCAGTTCTTC
CSVDGLAGGQRDNEQFF
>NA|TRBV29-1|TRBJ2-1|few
TGCAGCGGGAAACTCAGAGGTGAGCAGTTCTTC
CSGKLRGEQFF
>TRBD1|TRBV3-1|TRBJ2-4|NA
TGTGCCAGCAGCCAACTCACAGGGGTCGGCATTCAGTACTTC
CASSQLTGVGIQYF
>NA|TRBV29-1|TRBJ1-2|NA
TGCAGCGTTGAAGAGACAAGCAGGGGTGGCTACACCTTC
CSVEETSRGGYTF
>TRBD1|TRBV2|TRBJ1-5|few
TGTGCCAGCAATACGGGACAGGCAAGGAACAATCAGCCCCAGCATTTT
CASNTGQARNNQPQHF
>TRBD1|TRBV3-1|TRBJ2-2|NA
TGTGCCAGCAGCCAGTCCCCCGGACAGGGGGCGGCCGGGGAGCTGTTTTTT
CASSQSPGQGAAGELFF
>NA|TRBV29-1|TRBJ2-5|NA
TGCAGCAGTCTCCCGGCAGGGCAAGAGACCCAGTACTTC
CSSLPAGQETQYF
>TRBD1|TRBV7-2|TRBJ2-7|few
TGTGCCAGCAGCTTACGCGGGACAGGTAGCACGTACGAGCAGTACTTC
CASSLRGTGSTYEQYF
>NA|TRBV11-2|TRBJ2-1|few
TGTGCCAGCAGCCAAATGCAGGCTACCGGGAAGGAGCAGTTCTTC
CASSQMQATGKEQFF
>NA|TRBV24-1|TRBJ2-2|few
TGTGCCACCAGTGTAGGTCCGAACACCGGGGAGCTGTTTTTT
CATSVGPNTGELFF
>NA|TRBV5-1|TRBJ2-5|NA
TGCGCCAGCAGCTTAGACGGAAACCAAGAGACCCAGTACTTC
CASSLDGNQETQYF
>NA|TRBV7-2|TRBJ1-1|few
TGTGCCAGCAGCTTAGCAGGGGCAGGGGTGAACACTGAAGCTTTCTTT
CASSLAGAGVNTEAFF
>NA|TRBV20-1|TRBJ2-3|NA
TGCAGTGCTACTCGCGGGACCCCGACGACCACAGATACGCAGTATTTT
CSATRGTPTTTDTQYF
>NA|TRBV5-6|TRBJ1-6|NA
TGTGCCAGCAGCTTGGAAGTTAATTCACCCCTCCACTTT
CASSLEVNSPLHF
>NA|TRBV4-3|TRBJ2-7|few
TGCGCCAGCAGCCAAGATTATTTGACAACATCTTACGAGCAGTACTTC
CASSQDYLTTSYEQYF
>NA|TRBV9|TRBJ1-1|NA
TGTGCCAGCAGCGTAGATGGCACTGAAGCTTTCTTT
CASSVDGTEAFF
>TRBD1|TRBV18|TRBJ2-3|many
TGTGCCAGCTCACCAGGGACAGGGGCAGATACGCAGTATTTT
CASSPGTGADTQYF
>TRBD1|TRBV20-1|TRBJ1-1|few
TGCAGTGCTAAAAAAACCAGGACAGGGGTGATCATGAACACTGAAGCTTTCTTT
CSAKKTRTGVIMNTEAFF
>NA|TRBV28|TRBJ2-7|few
TGTGCCAGCAGTTTAACAGATCCCTACGAGCAGTACTTC
CASSLTDPYEQYF
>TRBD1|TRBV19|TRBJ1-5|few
TGTGCCAGTAGTATCAGCGGACAGGGTTTTCAGCCCCAGCATTTT
CASSISGQGFQPQHF
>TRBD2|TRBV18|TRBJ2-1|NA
TGTGCCAGCTCACCTCTTGCGGGAGTAACTGAGCAGTTCTTC
CASSPLAGVTEQFF
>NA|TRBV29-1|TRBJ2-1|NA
TGCAGCGTCTCAACGCAAGCGGTGTCTCGGAATGAGCAGTTCTTC
CSVSTQAVSRNEQFF
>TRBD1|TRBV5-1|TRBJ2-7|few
TGCGCCAGCAGCTACCTGACAGGGTCTGTCGAGCAGTACTTC
CASSYLTGSVEQYF
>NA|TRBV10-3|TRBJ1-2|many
TGTGCCATCAGCGAGGACGCTACTAACTATGGCTACACCTTC
CAISEDATNYGYTF
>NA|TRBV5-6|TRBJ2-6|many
TGTGCCAGCAGCTTGGCAGGGATCAGCTCTGGGGCCAACGTCCTGACTTTC
CASSLAGISSGANVLTF
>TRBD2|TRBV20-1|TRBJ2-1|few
TGCAGTGCTAGGCCCAGCGGGAGTACCTGGTCCTACAATGAGCAGTTCTTC
CSARPSGSTWSYNEQFF
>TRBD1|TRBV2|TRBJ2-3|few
TGTGCCAGCAGTGGGGACAGGGACTGGGGCACAGATACGCAGTATTTT
CASSGDRDWGTDTQYF
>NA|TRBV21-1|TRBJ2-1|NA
TGTGCCAGCAGCAAAGTAGGGACAAATGAGCAGTTCTTC
CASSKVGTNEQFF
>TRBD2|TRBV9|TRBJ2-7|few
TGTGCCAGCAGCGTTGGAGGGAGGGGACCCTACGAGCAGTACTTC
CASSVGGRGPYEQYF
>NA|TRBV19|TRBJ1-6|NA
TGTGCCAGTAGTCCTATACATCGACAGCTCAATTCACCCCTCCACTTT
CASSPIHRQLNSPLHF
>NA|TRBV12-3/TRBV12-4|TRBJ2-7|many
TGTGCCAGCAGCTTAGAACGGAGCTCCTACGAGCAGTACTTC
CASSLERSSYEQYF
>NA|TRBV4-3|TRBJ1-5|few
TGCGCCAGCAGCCAAGAGATGGGGGGGTACCAGCCCCAGCATTTT
CASSQEMGGYQPQHF
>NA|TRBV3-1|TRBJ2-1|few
TGTGCCAGCAGCCAAGATGCAGGCAGCCACCTGTTCTTC
CASSQDAGSHLFF
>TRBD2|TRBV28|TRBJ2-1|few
TGTGCCAGCAGTCTGGCTAGCGGGGCTGGGTTGTACAATGAGCAGTTCTTC
CASSLASGAGLYNEQFF